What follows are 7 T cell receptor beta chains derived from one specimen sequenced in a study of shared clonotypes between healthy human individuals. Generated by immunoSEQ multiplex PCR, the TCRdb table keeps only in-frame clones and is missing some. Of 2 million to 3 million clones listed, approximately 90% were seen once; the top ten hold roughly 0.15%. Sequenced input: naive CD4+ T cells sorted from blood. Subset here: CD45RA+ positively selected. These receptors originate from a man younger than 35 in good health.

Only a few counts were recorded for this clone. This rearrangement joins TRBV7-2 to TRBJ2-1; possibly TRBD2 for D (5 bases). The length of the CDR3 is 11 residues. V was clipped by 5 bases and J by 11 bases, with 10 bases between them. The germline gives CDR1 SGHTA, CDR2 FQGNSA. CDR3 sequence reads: CASSQAAQQFF. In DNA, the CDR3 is TGTGCCAGCAGCCAAGCGGCCCAGCAGTTCTTC.

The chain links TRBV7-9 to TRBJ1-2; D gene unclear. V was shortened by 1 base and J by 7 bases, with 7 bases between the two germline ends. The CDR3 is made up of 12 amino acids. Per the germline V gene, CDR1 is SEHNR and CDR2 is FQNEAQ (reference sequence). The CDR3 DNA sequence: TGTGCCAGCAGCTTAGACGGATTTGGCTACACCTTC. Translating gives CASSLDGFGYTF.

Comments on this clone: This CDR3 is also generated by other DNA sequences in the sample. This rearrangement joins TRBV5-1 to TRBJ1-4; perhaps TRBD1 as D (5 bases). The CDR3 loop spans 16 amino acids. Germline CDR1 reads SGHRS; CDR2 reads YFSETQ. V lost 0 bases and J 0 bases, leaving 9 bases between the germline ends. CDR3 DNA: TGCGCCAGCAGCTTGGGGGACGGTGCAACTAATGAAAAACTGTTTTTT. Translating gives CASSLGDGATNEKLFF.

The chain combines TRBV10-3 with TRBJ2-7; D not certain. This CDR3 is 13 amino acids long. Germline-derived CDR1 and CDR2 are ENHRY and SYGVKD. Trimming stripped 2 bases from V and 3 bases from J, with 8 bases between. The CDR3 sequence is CAISEGVNYEQYF. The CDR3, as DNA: TGTGCCATCAGTGAGGGGGTCAACTACGAGCAGTACTTC.

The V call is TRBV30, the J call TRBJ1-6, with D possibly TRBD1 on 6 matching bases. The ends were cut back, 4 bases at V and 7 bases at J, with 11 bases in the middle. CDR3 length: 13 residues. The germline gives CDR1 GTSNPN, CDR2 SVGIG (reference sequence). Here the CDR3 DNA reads TGTGCCTGGACAGGGGCTCCGAATTCACCCCTCCACTTT. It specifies CAWTGAPNSPLHF.

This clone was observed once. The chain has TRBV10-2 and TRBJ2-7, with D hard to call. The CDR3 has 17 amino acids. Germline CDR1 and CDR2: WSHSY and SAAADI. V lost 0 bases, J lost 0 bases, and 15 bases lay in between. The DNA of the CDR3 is TGCGCCAGCAGTGAGTCTTGGGCACGGATGAGCTCCTACGAGCAGTACTTC. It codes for CASSESWARMSSYEQYF.

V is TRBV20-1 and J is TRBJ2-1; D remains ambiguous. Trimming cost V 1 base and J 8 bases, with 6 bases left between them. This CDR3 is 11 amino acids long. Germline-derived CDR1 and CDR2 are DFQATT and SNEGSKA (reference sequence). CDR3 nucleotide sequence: TGCAGTGCTAGAGGCCCGGATGAGCAGTTCTTC. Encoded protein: CSARGPDEQFF.